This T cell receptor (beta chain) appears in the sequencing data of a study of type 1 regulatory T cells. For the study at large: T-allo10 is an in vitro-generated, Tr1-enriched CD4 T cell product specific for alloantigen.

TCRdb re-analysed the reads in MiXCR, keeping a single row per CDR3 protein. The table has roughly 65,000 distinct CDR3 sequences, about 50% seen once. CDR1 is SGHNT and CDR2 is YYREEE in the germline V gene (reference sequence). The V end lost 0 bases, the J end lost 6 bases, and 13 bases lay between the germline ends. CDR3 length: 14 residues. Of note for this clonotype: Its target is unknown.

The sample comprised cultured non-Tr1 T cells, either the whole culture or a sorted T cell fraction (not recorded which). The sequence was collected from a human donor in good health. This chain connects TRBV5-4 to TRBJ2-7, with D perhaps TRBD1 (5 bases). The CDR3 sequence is CASSLALQASEQYF. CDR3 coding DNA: TGTGCCAGCAGCTTGGCCTTACAGGCGAGCGAGCAGTACTTC.